This T cell receptor beta chain came from a study of early T cells in non-severe SARS-CoV-2 infection. In the study overall: The chains were unpaired, and the sequenced material was bulk RNA from unsorted whole blood. Study-wide findings and caveats: VDJdb matching favored anti-spike CD8 responses, missing private and CD4 specificities.

Researchers tagged individual cDNA molecules with unique molecular identifiers. One entry per CDR3 protein, called by TCRdb with MiXCR from the 5' RACE reads. The data hold around 55,000 distinct CDR3 sequences, with more than 6.5% observed a single time. This CDR3 is 15 amino acids long. Trimming shortened V by 2 bases and J by 0 bases, and 10 bases separated the two germline ends. This clonotype came up a few times. Its antigen is still unknown. This TCR was recovered from an adult who was a healthcare worker with PCR-confirmed SARS-CoV-2 infection or an uninfected control (not recorded which). Here the sequenced sample was whole blood, taken at baseline. The chain combines TRBV12-3 or TRBV12-4 with TRBJ1-1, with D unclear. The DNA of the CDR3 is TGTGCCAGCAGTTTAATGGCGGCTATGAACACTGAAGCTTTCTTT. Its protein is CASSLMAAMNTEAFF.